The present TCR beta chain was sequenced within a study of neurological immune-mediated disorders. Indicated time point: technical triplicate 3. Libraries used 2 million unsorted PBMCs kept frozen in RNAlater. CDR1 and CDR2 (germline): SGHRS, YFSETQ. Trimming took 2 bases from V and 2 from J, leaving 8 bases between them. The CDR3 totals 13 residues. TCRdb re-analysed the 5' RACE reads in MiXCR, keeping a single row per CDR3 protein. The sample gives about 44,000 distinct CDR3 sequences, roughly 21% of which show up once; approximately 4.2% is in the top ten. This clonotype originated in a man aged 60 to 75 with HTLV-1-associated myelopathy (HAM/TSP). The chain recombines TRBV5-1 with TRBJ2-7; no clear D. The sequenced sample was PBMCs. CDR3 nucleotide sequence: TGCGCCAGCAGCTTAGAAGGAACCTACGAGCAGTACTTC. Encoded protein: CASSLEGTYEQYF.